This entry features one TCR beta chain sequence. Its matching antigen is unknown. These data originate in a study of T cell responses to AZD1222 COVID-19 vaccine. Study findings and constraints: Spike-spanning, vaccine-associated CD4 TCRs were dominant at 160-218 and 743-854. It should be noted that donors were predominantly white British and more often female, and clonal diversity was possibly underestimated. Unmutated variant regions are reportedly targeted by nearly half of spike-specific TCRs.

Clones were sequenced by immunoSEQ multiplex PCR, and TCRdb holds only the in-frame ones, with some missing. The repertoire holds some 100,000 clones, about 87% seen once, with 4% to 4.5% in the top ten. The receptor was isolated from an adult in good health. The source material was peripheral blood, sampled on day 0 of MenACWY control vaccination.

As DNA, the CDR3 is TGCGCCAGCAGCTTGGATGTGAGCTCCTATAATTCACCCCTCCACTTT. Its translation is CASSLDVSSYNSPLHF. V gene TRBV5-1 combines with J gene TRBJ1-6, with no clear D. The CDR3 runs 16 residues. Trimming pared 0 bases from V and 0 bases from J, leaving 7 bases between. Looked up from germline, CDR1 is SGHRS and CDR2 is YFSETQ.